These T cell receptor beta chains were read from a single sample in a study of T cell repertoires in cytomegalovirus infection. A single record per CDR3 protein comes from TCRdb applying MiXCR to the reads. In the table there are fewer than 550,000 distinct CDR3 sequences, 26% of which are singletons. Sequencing was carried out using PBMCs. The receptors were gathered from a human donor in good health (CMV status not recorded). Some clones in this sample may be carry-over from other donors' samples. The CDR3 runs from the conserved cysteine through the conserved F or W. The D gene is left open where the match is weak. Clone size, where shown, is once, few, many, or a class for clones that have expanded.

j_call v_call d_call clone_size cdr3_aa cdr3_nt
TRBJ1-3 TRBV7-9 . few CASSIGTLSSGNTIYF TGTGCCAGCAGCATTGGGACTCTGAGCTCTGGAAACACCATATATTTT
TRBJ2-3 TRBV7-2 TRBD2 few CASSLATSGSSDTQYF TGTGCCAGCAGCTTAGCAACTAGCGGGAGTTCTGATACGCAGTATTTT
TRBJ2-7 TRBV12-3/TRBV12-4 TRBD2 many CASRLAGVGYEQYF TGTGCCAGCAGGCTAGCGGGAGTAGGCTACGAGCAGTACTTC
TRBJ2-5 TRBV11-2 . few CASRSAGLKYF TGTGCCAGCAGGTCCGCCGGCCTTAAGTACTTC
TRBJ2-2 TRBV6-1 TRBD2 few CASSGGSGRGELFF TGTGCCAGCAGTGGAGGTAGCGGGAGAGGGGAGCTGTTTTTT
TRBJ2-3 TRBV3-1 . . CASSPGYSTDTQYF TGTGCCAGCAGCCCCGGATATAGCACAGATACGCAGTATTTT
TRBJ2-2 TRBV7-6 TRBD1 many CASSRGTGGDTGELFF TGTGCCAGCAGCCGTGGGACAGGGGGCGACACCGGGGAGCTGTTTTTT
TRBJ2-3 TRBV12-3/TRBV12-4 TRBD2 . CASSYRLAGVPDTQYF TGTGCCAGCAGTTACAGGCTAGCGGGAGTGCCAGATACGCAGTATTTT
TRBJ2-1 TRBV12-3/TRBV12-4 . many CASMFISYNEQFF TGTGCCAGCATGTTTATCTCCTACAATGAGCAGTTCTTC
TRBJ2-7 TRBV6-2/TRBV6-3 TRBD1 few CASSRPGTGKRQYF TGTGCCAGCAGCCGTCCCGGGACAGGGAAGAGGCAGTACTTC
TRBJ1-1 TRBV30 . few CAWRPNRNTEAFF TGTGCCTGGAGGCCGAACAGGAACACTGAAGCTTTCTTT
TRBJ2-5 TRBV6-5 . . CASSYSETVKETQYF TGTGCCAGCAGTTACTCGGAGACTGTAAAAGAGACCCAGTACTTC
TRBJ2-1 TRBV5-1 TRBD2 few CASSRWTSYNEQFF TGCGCCAGCAGCCGTTGGACTAGCTACAATGAGCAGTTCTTC
TRBJ2-6 TRBV7-2 TRBD1 few CASSLKIQGALLGAGANVLTF TGTGCCAGCAGCTTAAAGATACAGGGGGCGTTATTAGGGGCTGGGGCCAACGTCCTGACTTTC
TRBJ1-1 TRBV6-1 . . CASTLNMNTEAFF TGTGCCAGCACCCTCAATATGAACACTGAAGCTTTCTTT
TRBJ2-2 TRBV27 TRBD1 few CASSPMTGTGTGELFF TGTGCCAGCAGTCCGATGACAGGGACGGGCACCGGGGAGCTGTTTTTT
TRBJ1-5 TRBV28 TRBD1 few CANLTGDSNQPQHF TGTGCCAACCTGACAGGGGATAGCAATCAGCCCCAGCATTTT
TRBJ2-1 TRBV7-2 . many CASSIESSYNEQFF TGTGCCAGCAGCATCGAGAGCTCCTACAATGAGCAGTTCTTC
TRBJ2-3 TRBV27 . . CASSIASTDKQYF TGTGCCAGCAGTATTGCTAGCACAGATAAGCAGTATTTT
TRBJ2-1 TRBV20-1 TRBD1 . CSASEGQGRNEQFF TGCAGTGCTTCCGAGGGACAGGGTAGAAATGAGCAGTTCTTC
TRBJ2-1 TRBV6-6 . . CASSPGARTYNEQFF TGTGCCAGCAGCCCGGGAGCAAGAACCTACAATGAGCAGTTCTTC
TRBJ1-1 TRBV7-9 TRBD1 few CASSSVNLRQGKYTEAFF TGTGCCAGCAGCTCCGTCAATCTGCGACAGGGCAAGTACACTGAAGCTTTCTTT
TRBJ1-1 TRBV29-1 TRBD1 . CSVRTGENTEAFF TGCAGCGTCCGGACAGGCGAAAACACTGAAGCTTTCTTT
TRBJ1-5 TRBV15 . . CATSPRAAGSNQPQHF TGTGCCACCAGTCCCAGGGCTGCTGGTAGCAATCAGCCCCAGCATTTT
TRBJ2-4 TRBV11-3 . few CASSPRAGNIQYF TGTGCCAGCAGCCCCCGGGCGGGGAACATTCAGTACTTC
TRBJ2-7 TRBV6-6 TRBD2 few CASSLRRLAGSSERPDF TGTGCCAGCAGTTTACGCCGACTAGCGGGAAGCTCTGAACGGCCGGACTTC
TRBJ1-5 TRBV7-6 . few CASSLLTGANQPQHF TGTGCCAGCAGCCTTCTCACAGGCGCCAATCAGCCCCAGCATTTT
TRBJ1-3 TRBV7-8 . . CASSFVQGSGNTIYF TGTGCCAGCAGCTTTGTACAGGGCTCTGGAAACACCATATATTTT
TRBJ1-2 TRBV6-1 . few CASSPPGAQDYGYTF TGTGCCAGCAGTCCCCCGGGAGCGCAGGACTATGGCTACACCTTC
TRBJ2-1 TRBV27 . . CATALSSYNEQFF TGTGCCACCGCTTTGAGCTCCTACAATGAGCAGTTCTTC
TRBJ2-1 TRBV19 . few CASRDGYEQFF TGTGCCAGCCGAGATGGGTATGAGCAGTTCTTC
TRBJ2-2 TRBV7-2 . few CASSLWKGDTGELFF TGTGCCAGCAGCTTATGGAAAGGAGACACCGGGGAGCTGTTTTTT
TRBJ2-3 TRBV7-9 . many CASSSDSTDTQYF TGTGCCAGCAGTTCCGACAGCACAGATACGCAGTATTTT
TRBJ1-4 TRBV6-8 . . CASSPGSGGFEKLFF TGTGCCAGCAGTCCTGGATCGGGGGGTTTTGAAAAACTGTTTTTT
TRBJ2-5 TRBV7-8 . . CASSSRQTQETQYF TGTGCCAGCAGTTCCAGACAGACCCAAGAGACCCAGTACTTC
TRBJ1-2 TRBV3-1 . . CASSQEIDGEPIYGYTF TGTGCCAGCAGCCAAGAGATTGACGGGGAGCCCATCTATGGCTACACCTTC
TRBJ2-1 TRBV7-2 TRBD2 . CASSREAGAGNEQFF TGTGCCAGCAGCCGCGAGGCGGGAGCGGGTAATGAGCAGTTCTTC
TRBJ1-4 TRBV7-2 TRBD1 many CASSFKGQGASGEKLFF TGTGCCAGCAGCTTCAAAGGACAGGGGGCATCTGGAGAAAAACTGTTTTTT
TRBJ2-5 TRBV27 . . CASSLIAQQETQYF TGTGCCAGCAGCTTGATAGCGCAGCAAGAGACCCAGTACTTC
TRBJ2-1 TRBV4-1 TRBD2 few CASSQEAGDVNEQFF TGCGCCAGCAGCCAAGAGGCGGGAGACGTCAATGAGCAGTTCTTC
TRBJ2-1 TRBV14 . few CASSQRRLSYNEQFF TGTGCCAGCAGCCAAAGGAGGCTCTCCTACAATGAGCAGTTCTTC
TRBJ2-6 TRBV6-2/TRBV6-3 . . CASGYRTSGANVLTF TGTGCCAGCGGCTACAGGACCTCTGGGGCCAACGTCCTGACTTTC
TRBJ2-3 TRBV5-5 . . CASSCRQDCEGDTDTQYF TGTGCCAGCAGCTGCCGACAGGACTGCGAGGGGGACACAGATACGCAGTATTTT
TRBJ2-1 TRBV12-5 . . CASGLGGAAYNEQFF TGTGCTAGTGGTTTGGGGGGGGCAGCCTACAATGAGCAGTTCTTC
TRBJ1-1 TRBV4-1 TRBD1 once CASSRPGQVNDEAFF TGCGCCAGCAGCCGCCCCGGACAGGTGAACGATGAAGCTTTCTTT
TRBJ1-1 TRBV7-8 TRBD1 many CASSFNKGGTGTEAFF TGTGCCAGCAGCTTTAATAAAGGGGGCACGGGGACTGAAGCTTTCTTT
TRBJ1-1 TRBV19 . . CASSIRRERAEAFF TGTGCCAGTAGTATCCGCAGGGAGCGCGCTGAAGCTTTCTTT
TRBJ2-3 TRBV4-3 . . CASSQEAARVATDTQYF TGCGCCAGCAGCCAAGAAGCGGCCAGGGTGGCCACAGATACGCAGTATTTT
TRBJ2-7 TRBV29-1 . . CSVGGQRGYSYEQYF TGCAGCGTGGGCGGTCAGCGCGGCTACTCCTACGAGCAGTACTTC
TRBJ1-5 TRBV12-3/TRBV12-4 . . CASSFGQHNQPQHF TGTGCCAGCAGTTTCGGGCAGCATAATCAGCCCCAGCATTTT
TRBJ2-1 TRBV7-6 . many CASSLNYGGLDINEQFF TGTGCCAGCAGCTTAAACTACGGAGGGCTAGACATCAATGAGCAGTTCTTC
TRBJ2-1 TRBV12-3/TRBV12-4 TRBD2 few CASSPRLAGIYNEQFF TGTGCCAGCAGCCCAAGACTAGCGGGAATCTACAATGAGCAGTTCTTC
TRBJ1-1 TRBV27 . few CASRHRVGATEAFF TGTGCCAGCCGTCACAGGGTAGGGGCCACTGAAGCTTTCTTT
TRBJ1-4 TRBV7-9 . few CASSLAGNEKLFF TGTGCCAGCAGCTTAGCAGGAAATGAAAAACTGTTTTTT
TRBJ1-2 TRBV9 . once CASTSRGNYGYTF TGTGCCAGCACTTCCCGGGGGAACTATGGCTACACCTTC